This TCR beta chain emerged from a study of metastatic and nonmetastatic thyroid tumors. The wider study: A comparison of repertoires was made across blood and tumor or nodule tissue from malignant and benign thyroid patients.

Germline lookup yields CDR1 KGHSH and CDR2 LQKENI. The ends lost 6 bases at V and 2 bases at J; junction bases unmatched: 4. The CDR3 runs 13 residues. Overall study results and limits: Across blood and tumor, TCR beta diversity in malignant thyroid tumors was reportedly significantly higher than in benign nodules.

Before thyroid surgery, none of the patients had received any treatment. This clone came up many times. Antigen specificity is unknown. Original processing methods: The distant-metastasis classifier for papillary thyroid cancer was built from CDR3 differences across clinicopathological groups. Using MiXCR, TCRdb re-called clones from the PCR reads. The V and J calls, along with clone size, are taken from TCRdb and not from the paper's own processing. Counted here are roughly 48,000 clones, approximately 17% occurring once; the ten biggest clones make up around 3%. The receptor's source is a female donor with papillary thyroid cancer or a benign thyroid nodule (not recorded which). Some clones in this sample may be carry-over from other donors' samples. The sequenced material came from blood. The chain carries TRBV18 and TRBJ2-7; 7 nucleotides align to TRBD2. Written as DNA, the CDR3 is TGTGCCAGCTCGATCGCGGGGGCCTACGAGCAGTACTTC. Amino acid sequence: CASSIAGAYEQYF.